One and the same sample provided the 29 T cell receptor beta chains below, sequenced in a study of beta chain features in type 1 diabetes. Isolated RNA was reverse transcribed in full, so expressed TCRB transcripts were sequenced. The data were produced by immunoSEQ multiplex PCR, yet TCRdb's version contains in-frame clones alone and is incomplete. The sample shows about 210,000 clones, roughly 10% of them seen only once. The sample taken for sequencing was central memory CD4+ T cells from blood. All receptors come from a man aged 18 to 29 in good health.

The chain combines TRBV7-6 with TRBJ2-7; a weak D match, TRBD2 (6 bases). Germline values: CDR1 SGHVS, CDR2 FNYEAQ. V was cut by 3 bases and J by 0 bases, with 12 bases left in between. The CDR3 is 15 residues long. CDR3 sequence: CASSFGLGGSYEQYF. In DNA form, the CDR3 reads TGTGCCAGCAGCTTCGGCCTCGGGGGCTCCTACGAGCAGTACTTC.

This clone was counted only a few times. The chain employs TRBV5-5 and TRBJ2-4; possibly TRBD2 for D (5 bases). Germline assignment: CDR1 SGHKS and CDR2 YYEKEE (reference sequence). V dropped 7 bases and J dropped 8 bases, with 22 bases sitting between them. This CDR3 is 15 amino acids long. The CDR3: CASCLDGVGSDIQYF. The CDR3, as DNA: TGTGCCAGCTGCCTCGACGGGGTGGGGAGTGACATTCAGTACTTC.

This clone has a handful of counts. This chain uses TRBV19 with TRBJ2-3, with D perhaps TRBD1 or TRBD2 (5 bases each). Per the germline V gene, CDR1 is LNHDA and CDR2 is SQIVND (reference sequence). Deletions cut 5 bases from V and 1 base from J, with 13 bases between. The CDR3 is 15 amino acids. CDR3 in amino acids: CASSGRDGGTDTQYF. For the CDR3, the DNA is TGTGCCAGTAGTGGCCGGGACGGTGGCACAGATACGCAGTATTTT.

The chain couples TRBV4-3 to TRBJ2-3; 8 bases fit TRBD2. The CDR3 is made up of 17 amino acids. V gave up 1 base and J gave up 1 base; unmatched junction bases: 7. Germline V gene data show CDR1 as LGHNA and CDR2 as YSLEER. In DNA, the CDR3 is TGCGCCAGCAGCCAAGCTCTGACTAGCGCGGGCACAGATACGCAGTATTTT. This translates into CASSQALTSAGTDTQYF.

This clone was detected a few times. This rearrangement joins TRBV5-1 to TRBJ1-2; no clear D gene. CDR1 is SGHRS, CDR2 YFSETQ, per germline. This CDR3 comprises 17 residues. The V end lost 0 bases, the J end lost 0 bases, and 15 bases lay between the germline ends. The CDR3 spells CASSLVPGSASNYGYTF. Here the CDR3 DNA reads TGCGCCAGCAGCTTGGTCCCGGGGTCCGCTTCTAACTATGGCTACACCTTC.

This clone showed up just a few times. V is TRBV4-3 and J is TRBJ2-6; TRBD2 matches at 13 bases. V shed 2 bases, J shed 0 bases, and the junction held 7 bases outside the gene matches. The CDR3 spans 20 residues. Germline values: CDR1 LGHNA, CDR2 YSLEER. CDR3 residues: CASSQRWTSGRNSGANVLTF. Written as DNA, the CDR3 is TGCGCCAGCAGCCAACGGTGGACTAGCGGGAGAAACTCTGGGGCCAACGTCCTGACTTTC.

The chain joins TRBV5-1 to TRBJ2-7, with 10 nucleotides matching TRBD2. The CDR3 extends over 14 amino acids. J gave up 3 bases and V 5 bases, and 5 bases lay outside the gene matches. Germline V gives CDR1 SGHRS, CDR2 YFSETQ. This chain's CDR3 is CASRTTSGNYEQYF. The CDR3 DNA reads TGCGCCAGCAGGACTACTAGCGGGAACTACGAGCAGTACTTC.

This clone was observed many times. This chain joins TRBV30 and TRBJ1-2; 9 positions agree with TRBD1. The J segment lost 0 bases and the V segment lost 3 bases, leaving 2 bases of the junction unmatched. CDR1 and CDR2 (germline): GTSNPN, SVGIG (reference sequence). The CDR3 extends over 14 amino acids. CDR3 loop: CAWSGDRANYGYTF. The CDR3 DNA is TGTGCCTGGAGCGGGGACAGGGCTAACTATGGCTACACCTTC.

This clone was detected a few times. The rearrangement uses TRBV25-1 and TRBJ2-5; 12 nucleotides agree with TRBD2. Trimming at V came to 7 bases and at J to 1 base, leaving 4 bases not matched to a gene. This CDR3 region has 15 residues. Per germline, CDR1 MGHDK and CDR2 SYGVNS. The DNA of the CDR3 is TGTGCCAGCACTACTAGCGGGAGGACCCAAGAGACCCAGTACTTC. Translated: CASTTSGRTQETQYF.

As DNA, the CDR3 is TGTGCCAGCTCACCACCGACGACTAGATACGAGCAGTACTTC. The encoded protein is CASSPPTTRYEQYF. The gene calls are TRBV18 and TRBJ2-7; the D gene is possibly TRBD2 (6 bases). V was cut by 0 bases and J by 4 bases, with 10 bases left in between. The CDR3 runs 14 residues. CDR1 and CDR2 from the germline V gene are KGHSH and LQKENI.

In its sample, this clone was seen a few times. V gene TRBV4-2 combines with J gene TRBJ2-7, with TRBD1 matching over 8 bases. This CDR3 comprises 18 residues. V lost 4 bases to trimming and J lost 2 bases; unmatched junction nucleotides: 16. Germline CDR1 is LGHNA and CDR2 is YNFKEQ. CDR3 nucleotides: TGTGCCAGCAGCCTCCACCACTCCCCCGGGACAGGTACCTACGAGCAGTACTTC. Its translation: CASSLHHSPGTGTYEQYF.

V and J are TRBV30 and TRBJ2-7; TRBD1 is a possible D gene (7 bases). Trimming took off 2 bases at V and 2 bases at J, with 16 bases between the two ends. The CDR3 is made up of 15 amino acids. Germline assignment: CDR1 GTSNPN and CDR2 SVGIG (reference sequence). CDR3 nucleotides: TGTGCCTGGAGTAAGAGGCAGGGGGGCGCCTACGAGCAGTACTTC. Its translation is CAWSKRQGGAYEQYF. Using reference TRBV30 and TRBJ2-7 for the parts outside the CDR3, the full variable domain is SQTIHQWPATLVQPVGSPLSLECTVEGTSNPNLYWYRQAAGRGLQLLFYSVGIGQISSEVPQNLSASRPQDRQFILSSKKLLLSDSGFYLCAWSKRQGGAYEQYFGPGTRLTVT.

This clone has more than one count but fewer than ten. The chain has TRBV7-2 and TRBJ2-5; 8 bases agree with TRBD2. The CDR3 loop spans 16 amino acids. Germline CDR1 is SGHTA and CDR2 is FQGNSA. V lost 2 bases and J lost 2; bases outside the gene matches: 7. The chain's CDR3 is CASSLSTGGGQETQYF. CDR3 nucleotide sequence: TGTGCCAGCAGCTTAAGTACGGGAGGGGGACAAGAGACCCAGTACTTC.

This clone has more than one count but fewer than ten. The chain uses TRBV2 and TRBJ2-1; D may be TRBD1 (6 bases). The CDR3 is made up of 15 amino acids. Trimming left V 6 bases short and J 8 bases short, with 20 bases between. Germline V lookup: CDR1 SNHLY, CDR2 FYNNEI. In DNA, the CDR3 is TGTGCCAGCAGACCCCAGGGGTGGGACATTGATGAGCAGTTCTTC. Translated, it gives CASRPQGWDIDEQFF. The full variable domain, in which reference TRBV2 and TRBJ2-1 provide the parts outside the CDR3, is EPEVTQTPSHQVTQMGQEVILRCVPISNHLYFYWYRQILGQKVEFLVSFYNNEISEKSEIFDDQFSVERPDGSNFTLKIRSTKLEDSAMYFCASRPQGWDIDEQFFGPGTRLTVL.

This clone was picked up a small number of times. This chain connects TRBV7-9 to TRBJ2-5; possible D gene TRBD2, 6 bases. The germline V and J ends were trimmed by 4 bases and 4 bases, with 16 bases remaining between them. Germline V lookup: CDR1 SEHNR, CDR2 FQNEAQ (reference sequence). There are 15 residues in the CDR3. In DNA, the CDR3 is TGTGCCAGCAGCTGGGGTAATAGCGGTGGAGAGACCCAGTACTTC. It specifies CASSWGNSGGETQYF.

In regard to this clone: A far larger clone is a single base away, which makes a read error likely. The CDR3 loop is CASGGSGANVRTF. For the CDR3, the DNA is TGCGCCAGCGGGGGCTCTGGGGCCAACGTCCGGACTTTC. This chain connects TRBV5-1 to TRBJ2-6; D perhaps matches TRBD1 (6 bases). Germline-derived CDR1 and CDR2 are SGHRS and YFSETQ. This CDR3 contains 13 residues.

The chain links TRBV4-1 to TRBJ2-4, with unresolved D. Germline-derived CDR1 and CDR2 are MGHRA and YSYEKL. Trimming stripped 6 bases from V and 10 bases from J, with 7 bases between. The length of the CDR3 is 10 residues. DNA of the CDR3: TGCGCCAGCAGGCATGGGATTCAGTACTTC. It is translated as CASRHGIQYF.

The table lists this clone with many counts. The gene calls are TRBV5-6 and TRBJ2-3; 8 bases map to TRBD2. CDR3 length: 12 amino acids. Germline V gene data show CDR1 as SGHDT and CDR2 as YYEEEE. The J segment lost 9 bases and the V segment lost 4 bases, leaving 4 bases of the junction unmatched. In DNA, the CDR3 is TGTGCCAGCAGCCTGAGCGGGAGCACGCAGTATTTT. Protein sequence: CASSLSGSTQYF.

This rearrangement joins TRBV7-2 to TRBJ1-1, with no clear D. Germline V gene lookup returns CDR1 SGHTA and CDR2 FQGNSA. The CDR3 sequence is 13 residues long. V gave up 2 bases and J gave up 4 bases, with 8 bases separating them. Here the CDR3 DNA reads TGTGCCAGCAGCTTAACCCAGAGCACTGAAGCTTTCTTT. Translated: CASSLTQSTEAFF.

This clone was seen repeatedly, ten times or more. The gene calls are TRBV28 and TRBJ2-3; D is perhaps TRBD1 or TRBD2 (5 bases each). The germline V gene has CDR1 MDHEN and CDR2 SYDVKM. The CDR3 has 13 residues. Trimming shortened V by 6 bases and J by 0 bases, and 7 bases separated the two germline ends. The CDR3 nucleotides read TGTGCCAGCAGGGGGGTTAGCACAGATACGCAGTATTTT. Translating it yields CASRGVSTDTQYF.

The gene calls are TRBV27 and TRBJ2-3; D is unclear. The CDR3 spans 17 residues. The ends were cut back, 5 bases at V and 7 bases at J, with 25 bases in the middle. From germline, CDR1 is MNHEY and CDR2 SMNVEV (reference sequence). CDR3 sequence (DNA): TGTGCCAGCAGTGACCCCTTTTCAGGTGGTGGGCTAAATACGCAGTATTTT. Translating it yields CASSDPFSGGGLNTQYF.

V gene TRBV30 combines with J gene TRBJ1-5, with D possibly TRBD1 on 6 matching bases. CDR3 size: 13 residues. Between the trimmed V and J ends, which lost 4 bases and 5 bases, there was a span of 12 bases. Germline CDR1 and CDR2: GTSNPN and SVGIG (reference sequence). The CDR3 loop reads CAWTRDKYQPQHF. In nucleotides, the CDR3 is TGTGCCTGGACCCGGGACAAGTATCAGCCCCAGCATTTT.

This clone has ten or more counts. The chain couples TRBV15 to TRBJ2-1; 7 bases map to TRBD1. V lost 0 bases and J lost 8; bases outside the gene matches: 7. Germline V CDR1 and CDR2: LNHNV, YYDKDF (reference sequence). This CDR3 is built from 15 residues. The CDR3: CATSRDGKGADEQFF. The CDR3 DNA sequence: TGTGCCACCAGCAGAGATGGGAAGGGGGCGGATGAGCAGTTCTTC.

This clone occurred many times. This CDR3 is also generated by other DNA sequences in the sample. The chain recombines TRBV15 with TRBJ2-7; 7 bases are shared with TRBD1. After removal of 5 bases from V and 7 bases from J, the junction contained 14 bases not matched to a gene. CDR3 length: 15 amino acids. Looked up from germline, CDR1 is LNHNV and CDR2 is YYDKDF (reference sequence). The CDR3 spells CATSQARQGPGEQYF. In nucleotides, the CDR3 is TGTGCCACCAGCCAAGCGAGACAGGGTCCGGGAGAGCAGTACTTC. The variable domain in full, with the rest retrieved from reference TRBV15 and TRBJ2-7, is DAMVIQNPRYQVTQFGKPVTLSCSQTLNHNVMYWYQQKSSQAPKLLFHYYDKDFNNEADTPDNFQSRRPNTSFCFLDIRSPGLGDTAMYLCATSQARQGPGEQYFGPGTRLTVT.

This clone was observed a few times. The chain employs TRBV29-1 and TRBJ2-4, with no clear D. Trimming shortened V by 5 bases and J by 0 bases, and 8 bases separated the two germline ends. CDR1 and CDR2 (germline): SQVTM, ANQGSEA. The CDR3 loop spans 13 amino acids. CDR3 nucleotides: TGCAGCGTTCGTCGACTAGCCAAAAACATTCAGTACTTC. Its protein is CSVRRLAKNIQYF.

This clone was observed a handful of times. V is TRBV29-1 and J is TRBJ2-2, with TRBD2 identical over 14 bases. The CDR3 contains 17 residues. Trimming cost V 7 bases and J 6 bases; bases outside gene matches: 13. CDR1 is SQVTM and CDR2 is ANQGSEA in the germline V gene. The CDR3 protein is CSAAPGTSGSYAGELFF. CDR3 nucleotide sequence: TGCAGCGCAGCCCCCGGGACTAGCGGGAGTTATGCCGGGGAGCTGTTTTTT.

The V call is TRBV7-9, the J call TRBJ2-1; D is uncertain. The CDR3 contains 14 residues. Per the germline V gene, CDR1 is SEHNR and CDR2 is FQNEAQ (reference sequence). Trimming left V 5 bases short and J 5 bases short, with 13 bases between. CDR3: CASSIAASNNEQFF. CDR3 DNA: TGTGCCAGCAGCATCGCAGCGTCTAACAATGAGCAGTTCTTC.

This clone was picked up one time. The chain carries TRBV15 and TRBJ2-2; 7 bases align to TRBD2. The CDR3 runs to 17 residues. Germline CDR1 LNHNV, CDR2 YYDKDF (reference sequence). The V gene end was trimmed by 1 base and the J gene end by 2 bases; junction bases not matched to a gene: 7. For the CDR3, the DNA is TGTGCCACCAGCAGAGGTCCGGGAGGCCCAAACACCGGGGAGCTGTTTTTT. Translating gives CATSRGPGGPNTGELFF.

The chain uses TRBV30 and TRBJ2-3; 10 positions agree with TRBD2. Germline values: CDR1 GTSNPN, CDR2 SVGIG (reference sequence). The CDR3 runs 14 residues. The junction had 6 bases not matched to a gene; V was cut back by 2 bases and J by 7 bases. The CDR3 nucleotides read TGTGCCTGGAGTCCTAGCGGGAGTTCGTATACGCAGTATTTT. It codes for CAWSPSGSSYTQYF.